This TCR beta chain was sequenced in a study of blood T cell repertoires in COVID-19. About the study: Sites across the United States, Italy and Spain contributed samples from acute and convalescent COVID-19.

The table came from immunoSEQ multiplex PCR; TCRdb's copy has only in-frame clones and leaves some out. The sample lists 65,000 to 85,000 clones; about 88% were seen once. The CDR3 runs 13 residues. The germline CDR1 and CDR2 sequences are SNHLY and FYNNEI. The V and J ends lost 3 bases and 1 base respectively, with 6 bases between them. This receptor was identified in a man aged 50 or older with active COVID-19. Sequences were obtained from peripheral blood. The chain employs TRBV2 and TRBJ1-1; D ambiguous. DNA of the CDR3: TGTGCCAGCAGTGAGGCAGGGAACACTGAAGCTTTCTTT. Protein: CASSEAGNTEAFF.